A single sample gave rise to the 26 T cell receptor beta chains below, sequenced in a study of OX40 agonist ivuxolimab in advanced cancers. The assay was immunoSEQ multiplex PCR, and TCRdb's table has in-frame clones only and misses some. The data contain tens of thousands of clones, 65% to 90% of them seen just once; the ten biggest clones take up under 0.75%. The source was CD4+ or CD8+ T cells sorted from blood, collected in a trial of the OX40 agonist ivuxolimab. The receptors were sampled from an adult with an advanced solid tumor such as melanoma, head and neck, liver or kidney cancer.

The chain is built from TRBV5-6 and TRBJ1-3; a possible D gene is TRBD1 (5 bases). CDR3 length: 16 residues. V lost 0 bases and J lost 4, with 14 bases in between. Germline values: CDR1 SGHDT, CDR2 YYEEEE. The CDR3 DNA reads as TGTGCCAGCAGCTTGGAGGTTGGGGCGCGGGGAAACACCATATATTTT. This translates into CASSLEVGARGNTIYF.

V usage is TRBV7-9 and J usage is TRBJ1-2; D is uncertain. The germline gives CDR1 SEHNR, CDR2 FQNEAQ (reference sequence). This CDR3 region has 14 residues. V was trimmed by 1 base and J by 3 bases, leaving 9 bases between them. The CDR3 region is CASSLDFRDYGYTF. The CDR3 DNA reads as TGTGCCAGCAGCTTAGACTTCCGCGACTATGGCTACACCTTC.

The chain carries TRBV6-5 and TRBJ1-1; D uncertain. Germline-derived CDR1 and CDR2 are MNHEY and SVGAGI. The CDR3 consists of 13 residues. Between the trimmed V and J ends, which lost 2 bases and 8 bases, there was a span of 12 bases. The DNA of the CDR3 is TGTGCCAGCAGTTACGATAGGGATGGGGAAGCTTTCTTT. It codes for CASSYDRDGEAFF.

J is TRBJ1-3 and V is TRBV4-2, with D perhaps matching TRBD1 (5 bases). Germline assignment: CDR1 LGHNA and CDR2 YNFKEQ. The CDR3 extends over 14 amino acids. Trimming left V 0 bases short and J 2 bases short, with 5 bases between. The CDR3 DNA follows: TGTGCCAGCAGCCAAGAGGGACCTGGAAACACCATATATTTT. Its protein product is CASSQEGPGNTIYF.

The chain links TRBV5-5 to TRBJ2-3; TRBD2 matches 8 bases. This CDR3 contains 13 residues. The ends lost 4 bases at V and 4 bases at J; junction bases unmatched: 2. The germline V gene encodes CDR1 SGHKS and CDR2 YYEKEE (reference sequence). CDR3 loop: CASSAGGADTQYF. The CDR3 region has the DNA TGTGCCAGCAGCGCGGGGGGCGCAGATACGCAGTATTTT.

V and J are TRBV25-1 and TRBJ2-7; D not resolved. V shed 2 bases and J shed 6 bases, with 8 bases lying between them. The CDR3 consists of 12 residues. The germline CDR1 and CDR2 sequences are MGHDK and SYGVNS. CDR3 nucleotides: TGTGCCAGCAGTGAACCGAATCGCGAGCAGTACTTC. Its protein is CASSEPNREQYF.

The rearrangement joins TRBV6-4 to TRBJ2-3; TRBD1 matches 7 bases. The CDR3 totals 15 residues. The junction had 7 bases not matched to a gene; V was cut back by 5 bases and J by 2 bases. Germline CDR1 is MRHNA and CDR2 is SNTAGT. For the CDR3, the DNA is TGTGCCAGCAGTCAACAGGGGTCTGTCACAGATACGCAGTATTTT. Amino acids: CASSQQGSVTDTQYF.

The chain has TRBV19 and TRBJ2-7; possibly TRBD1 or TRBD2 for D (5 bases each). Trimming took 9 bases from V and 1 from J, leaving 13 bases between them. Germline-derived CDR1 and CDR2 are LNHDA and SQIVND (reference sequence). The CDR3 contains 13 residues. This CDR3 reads CASAGDGSYEQYF. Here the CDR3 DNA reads TGTGCCAGCGCTGGGGACGGTTCCTACGAGCAGTACTTC.

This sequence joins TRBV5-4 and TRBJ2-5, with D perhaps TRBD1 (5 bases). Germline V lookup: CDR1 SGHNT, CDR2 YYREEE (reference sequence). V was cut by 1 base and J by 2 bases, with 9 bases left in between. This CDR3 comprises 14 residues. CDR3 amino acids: CASSLRQSQETQYF. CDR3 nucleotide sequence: TGTGCCAGCAGCTTGCGACAGTCTCAAGAGACCCAGTACTTC.

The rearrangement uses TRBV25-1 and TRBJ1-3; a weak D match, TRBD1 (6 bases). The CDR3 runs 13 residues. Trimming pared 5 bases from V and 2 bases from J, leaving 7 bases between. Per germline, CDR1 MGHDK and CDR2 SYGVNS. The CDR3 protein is CASSSGAGNTIYF. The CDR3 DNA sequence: TGTGCCAGCAGTTCAGGGGCTGGAAACACCATATATTTT.

CDR3 protein: CASSHGDRFNYGYTF. The CDR3 DNA is TGTGCCAGCAGTCACGGGGACCGCTTTAACTATGGCTACACCTTC. The chain recombines TRBV5-8 with TRBJ1-2, with TRBD1 as a possible D gene (5 bases). The CDR3 consists of 15 residues. Trimming stripped 5 bases from V and 1 base from J, with 15 bases between. CDR1 SGHTS and CDR2 YDEGEE come from the germline V gene. The full variable domain, in which reference TRBV5-8 and TRBJ1-2 provide the parts outside the CDR3, is EAGVTQSPTHLIKTRGQQATLRCSPISGHTSVYWYQQALGLGLQFLLWYDEGEERNRGNFPPRFSGRQFPNYSSELNVNALELEDSALYLCASSHGDRFNYGYTFGSGTRLTVV.

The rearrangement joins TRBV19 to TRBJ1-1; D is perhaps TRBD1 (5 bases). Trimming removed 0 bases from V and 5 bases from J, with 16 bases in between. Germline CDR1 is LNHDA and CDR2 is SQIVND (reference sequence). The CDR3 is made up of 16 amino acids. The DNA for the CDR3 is TGTGCCAGTAGTATAGAGACAGTACGCCCGAGGACTGAAGCTTTCTTT. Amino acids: CASSIETVRPRTEAFF.

The CDR3 reads CAWSGAGVDQPQHF. The CDR3 DNA reads as TGTGCCTGGAGTGGGGCAGGGGTGGACCAGCCCCAGCATTTT. This sequence joins TRBV30 and TRBJ1-5; weak D call: TRBD1 (6 bases). This CDR3 is built from 14 residues. V shed 1 base and J shed 7 bases, with 14 bases lying between them. Germline V gene sequence: CDR1 GTSNPN, CDR2 SVGIG (reference sequence).

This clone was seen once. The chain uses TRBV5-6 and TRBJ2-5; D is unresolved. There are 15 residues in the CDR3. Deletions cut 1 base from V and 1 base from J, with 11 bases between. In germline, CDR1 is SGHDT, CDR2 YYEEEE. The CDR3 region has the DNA TGTGCCAGCAGCTTGAGGTCGGCCGCCCAAGAGACCCAGTACTTC. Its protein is CASSLRSAAQETQYF.

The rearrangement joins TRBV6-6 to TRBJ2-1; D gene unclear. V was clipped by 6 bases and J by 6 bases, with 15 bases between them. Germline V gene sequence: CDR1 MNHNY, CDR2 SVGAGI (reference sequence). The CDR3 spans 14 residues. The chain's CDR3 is CASSPRTESNEQFF. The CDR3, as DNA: TGTGCCAGCAGCCCTCGAACAGAGTCCAATGAGCAGTTCTTC.

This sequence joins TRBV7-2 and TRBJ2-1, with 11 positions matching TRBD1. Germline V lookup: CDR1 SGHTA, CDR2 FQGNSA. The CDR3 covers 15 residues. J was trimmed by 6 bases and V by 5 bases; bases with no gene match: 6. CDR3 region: CASSQDRGHINEQFF. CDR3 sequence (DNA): TGTGCCAGCAGCCAGGACAGGGGGCATATCAATGAGCAGTTCTTC.

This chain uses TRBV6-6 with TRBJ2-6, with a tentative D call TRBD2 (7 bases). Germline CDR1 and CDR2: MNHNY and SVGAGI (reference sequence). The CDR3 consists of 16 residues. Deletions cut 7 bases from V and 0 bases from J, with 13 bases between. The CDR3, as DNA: TGTGCCAGCACCCGAGGGGGGGGCTCTGGGGCCAACGTCCTGACTTTC. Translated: CASTRGGGSGANVLTF.

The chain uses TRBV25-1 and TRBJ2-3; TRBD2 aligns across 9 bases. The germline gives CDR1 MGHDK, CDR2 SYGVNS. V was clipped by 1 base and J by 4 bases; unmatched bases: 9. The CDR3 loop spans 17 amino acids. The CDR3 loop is CASSEFIAGGPPDTQYF. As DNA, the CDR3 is TGTGCCAGCAGTGAATTCATCGCGGGGGGGCCCCCAGATACGCAGTATTTT. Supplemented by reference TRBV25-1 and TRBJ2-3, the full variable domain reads EADIYQTPRYLVIGTGKKITLECSQTMGHDKMYWYQQDPGMELHLIHYSYGVNSTEKGDLSSESTVSRIRTEHFPLTLESARPSHTSQYLCASSEFIAGGPPDTQYFGPGTRLTVL.

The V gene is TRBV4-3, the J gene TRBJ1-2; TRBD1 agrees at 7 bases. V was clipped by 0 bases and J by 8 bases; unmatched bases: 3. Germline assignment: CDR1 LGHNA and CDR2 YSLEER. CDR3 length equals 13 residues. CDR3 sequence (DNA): TGCGCCAGCAGCCAAGAACAGGGGCTCGGCTACACCTTC. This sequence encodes CASSQEQGLGYTF.

CDR3 region: CASSLQGADEKLFF. The CDR3 region has the DNA TGCGCCAGCAGCTTGCAGGGGGCGGACGAAAAACTGTTTTTT. The chain couples TRBV5-1 to TRBJ1-4; 8 nucleotides align to TRBD1. Germline lookup yields CDR1 SGHRS and CDR2 YFSETQ. The CDR3 sequence is 14 residues long. After removal of 1 base from V and 8 bases from J, the junction contained 4 bases not matched to a gene. Based on the CDR3 plus reference TRBV5-1 and TRBJ1-4, the full variable domain is KAGVTQTPRYLIKTRGQQVTLSCSPISGHRSVSWYQQTPGQGLQFLFEYFSETQRNKGNFPGRFSGRQFSNSRSEMNVSTLELGDSALYLCASSLQGADEKLFFGSGTQLSVL.

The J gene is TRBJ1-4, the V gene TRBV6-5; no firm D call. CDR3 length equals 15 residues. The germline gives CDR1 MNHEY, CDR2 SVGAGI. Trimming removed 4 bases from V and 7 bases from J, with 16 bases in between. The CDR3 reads CASSSWSRGVEKLFF. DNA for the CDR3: TGTGCCAGCAGTTCATGGTCCCGCGGGGTTGAAAAACTGTTTTTT.

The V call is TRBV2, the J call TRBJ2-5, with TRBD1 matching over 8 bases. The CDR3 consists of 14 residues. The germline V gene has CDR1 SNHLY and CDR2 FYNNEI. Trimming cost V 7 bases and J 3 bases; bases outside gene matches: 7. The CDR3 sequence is CASKAGTGKETQYF. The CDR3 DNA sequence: TGTGCCAGCAAGGCGGGGACAGGAAAAGAGACCCAGTACTTC. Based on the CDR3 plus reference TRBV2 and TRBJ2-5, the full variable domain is EPEVTQTPSHQVTQMGQEVILRCVPISNHLYFYWYRQILGQKVEFLVSFYNNEISEKSEIFDDQFSVERPDGSNFTLKIRSTKLEDSAMYFCASKAGTGKETQYFGPGTRLLVL.

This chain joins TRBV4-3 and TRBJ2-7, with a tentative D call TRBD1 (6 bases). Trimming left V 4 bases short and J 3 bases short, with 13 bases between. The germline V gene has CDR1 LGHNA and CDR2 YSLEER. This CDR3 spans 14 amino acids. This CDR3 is CASSRQGTNYEQYF. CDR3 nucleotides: TGCGCCAGCAGCCGGCAGGGGACCAACTACGAGCAGTACTTC.

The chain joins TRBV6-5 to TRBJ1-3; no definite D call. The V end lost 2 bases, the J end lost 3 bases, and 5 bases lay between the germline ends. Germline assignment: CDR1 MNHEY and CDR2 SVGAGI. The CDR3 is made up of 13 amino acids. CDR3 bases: TGTGCCAGCAGTTACCCGGGTGGAAACACCATATATTTT. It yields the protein CASSYPGGNTIYF.

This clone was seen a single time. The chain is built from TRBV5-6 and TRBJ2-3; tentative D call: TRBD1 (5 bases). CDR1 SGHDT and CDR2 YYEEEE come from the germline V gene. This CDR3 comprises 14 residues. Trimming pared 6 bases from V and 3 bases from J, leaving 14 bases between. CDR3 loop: CASTPVGRTDTQYF. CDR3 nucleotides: TGTGCCAGCACCCCCGTGGGGCGGACAGATACGCAGTATTTT.

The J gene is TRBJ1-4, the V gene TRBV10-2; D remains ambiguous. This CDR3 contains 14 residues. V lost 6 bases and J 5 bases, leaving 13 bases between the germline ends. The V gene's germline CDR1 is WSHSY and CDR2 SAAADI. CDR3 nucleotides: TGCGCCAGCAGGCAGGATCTGGGGAATGAAAAACTGTTTTTT. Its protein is CASRQDLGNEKLFF.